The rows below give T cell receptor beta chains drawn from one sample of a study of spatial heterogeneity in lung cancer. TCRdb recomputed calls from the 5' RACE reads with MiXCR, one row per CDR3 protein. The table lists about 14,000 distinct CDR3 sequences, 10% to 13% of them singletons, with 30% to 35% in the top ten. Sequencing was performed on PBMCs, taken at surgery. The receptor set was obtained from a female donor with early-stage non-small cell lung cancer. CDR3s include the opening cysteine and the closing phenylalanine or tryptophan. Each record gives: clone size, D gene, V gene, J gene, CDR3 protein, CDR3 DNA. D genes are given only for firm matches. Sizes are listed as once, few, many, or a class for an expanded clone.

clone_size: many; d_call: TRBD2; v_call: TRBV7-9; j_call: TRBJ2-3; cdr3_aa: CASSSPSKRGSSTDTQYF; cdr3_nt: TGTGCCAGCAGTTCACCCTCCAAGCGGGGCAGCAGCACAGATACGCAGTATTTT
clone_size: many; d_call: TRBD2; v_call: TRBV6-5; j_call: TRBJ2-7; cdr3_aa: CASSYGGGAGGEQYF; cdr3_nt: TGTGCCAGCAGTTACGGCGGGGGGGCCGGCGGCGAGCAGTACTTC
clone_size: few; d_call: .; v_call: TRBV3-1; j_call: TRBJ2-3; cdr3_aa: CASSQVGPGPLLDTQYF; cdr3_nt: TGTGCCAGCAGCCAAGTGGGACCGGGACCCCTTTTAGATACGCAGTATTTT
clone_size: medium-sized; d_call: TRBD2; v_call: TRBV5-1; j_call: TRBJ2-7; cdr3_aa: CASSAGLAGGSYEQYF; cdr3_nt: TGCGCCAGCAGCGCCGGACTAGCGGGGGGCTCCTACGAGCAGTACTTC
clone_size: many; d_call: .; v_call: TRBV11-2; j_call: TRBJ2-5; cdr3_aa: CASSLDPTKETQYF; cdr3_nt: TGTGCCAGCAGCTTAGACCCGACCAAAGAGACCCAGTACTTC
clone_size: many; d_call: .; v_call: TRBV19; j_call: TRBJ2-1; cdr3_aa: CASSIRQVEQFF; cdr3_nt: TGTGCCAGTAGTATACGGCAGGTTGAGCAGTTCTTC
clone_size: many; d_call: .; v_call: TRBV25-1; j_call: TRBJ2-1; cdr3_aa: CASSEAGPAVNEQFF; cdr3_nt: TGTGCCAGCAGTGAGGCCGGACCGGCCGTCAATGAGCAGTTCTTC
clone_size: many; d_call: .; v_call: TRBV2; j_call: TRBJ2-2; cdr3_aa: CASSEGVLAPGELFF; cdr3_nt: TGTGCCAGCAGTGAAGGCGTTTTAGCCCCCGGGGAGCTGTTTTTT
clone_size: many; d_call: TRBD2; v_call: TRBV5-1; j_call: TRBJ2-3; cdr3_aa: CAGTSSGRSTDTQYF; cdr3_nt: TGCGCCGGTACCTCCTCCGGGAGGAGCACAGATACGCAGTATTTT
clone_size: many; d_call: .; v_call: TRBV14; j_call: TRBJ1-6; cdr3_aa: CASSLPDPGNSPLHF; cdr3_nt: TGTGCCAGCAGCCTCCCTGATCCGGGTAATTCACCCCTCCACTTT
clone_size: many; d_call: TRBD1; v_call: TRBV3-1; j_call: TRBJ2-4; cdr3_aa: CASSRGGLAKNIQYF; cdr3_nt: TGTGCCAGCAGCCGAGGGGGCCTGGCCAAAAACATTCAGTACTTC
clone_size: medium-sized; d_call: .; v_call: TRBV11-2; j_call: TRBJ2-3; cdr3_aa: CASSSWGDTQYF; cdr3_nt: TGTGCCAGCAGCTCCTGGGGGGATACGCAGTATTTT
clone_size: many; d_call: .; v_call: TRBV28; j_call: TRBJ1-2; cdr3_aa: CASSPPGMDGYTF; cdr3_nt: TGTGCCAGCAGTCCCCCAGGCATGGACGGCTACACCTTC
clone_size: few; d_call: TRBD2; v_call: TRBV4-2; j_call: TRBJ2-7; cdr3_aa: CASSQHTSGGAYEQYF; cdr3_nt: TGTGCCAGCAGCCAACATACTAGCGGGGGGGCGTATGAGCAGTACTTC
clone_size: many; d_call: .; v_call: TRBV15; j_call: TRBJ2-7; cdr3_aa: CATSSDGRRSDEQYF; cdr3_nt: TGTGCCACCAGCAGTGACGGAAGGCGGTCCGACGAGCAGTACTTC
clone_size: many; d_call: .; v_call: TRBV7-9; j_call: TRBJ2-1; cdr3_aa: CASSDTGTAYNEQFF; cdr3_nt: TGTGCCAGCAGCGACACCGGGACGGCCTACAATGAGCAGTTCTTC
clone_size: many; d_call: .; v_call: TRBV30; j_call: TRBJ2-3; cdr3_aa: CAWSVMPFTDTQYF; cdr3_nt: TGTGCCTGGAGTGTGATGCCATTCACAGATACGCAGTATTTT
clone_size: many; d_call: .; v_call: TRBV4-2; j_call: TRBJ2-5; cdr3_aa: CASSQLGAGGEETQYF; cdr3_nt: TGTGCCAGCAGCCAGCTGGGGGCTGGGGGGGAAGAGACCCAGTACTTC
clone_size: few; d_call: TRBD1; v_call: TRBV19; j_call: TRBJ1-5; cdr3_aa: CASSLGQRWYSNQPQHF; cdr3_nt: TGTGCCAGTAGTCTGGGACAGCGATGGTATAGCAATCAGCCCCAGCATTTT